The T cell receptor beta chain under discussion was sequenced for a study of early T cells in non-severe SARS-CoV-2 infection. CDR1 is SGDLS and CDR2 is YYNGEE in the germline V gene. V was cut by 0 bases and J by 6 bases, with 10 bases left in between. The CDR3 is made up of 15 amino acids. Ten or more counts support this clonotype. TCRdb called the 5' RACE reads again in MiXCR, with one record for every CDR3 protein. The table has around 70,000 distinct CDR3 sequences, 9% to 15% seen once. The chain employs TRBV9 and TRBJ1-6; D gene unclear. This receptor was obtained from an adult who was a healthcare worker with PCR-confirmed SARS-CoV-2 infection or an uninfected control (not recorded which). The sample comprised whole blood. DNA for the CDR3: TGTGCCAGCAGCGTAGAGTGGACGGTTAATTCACCCCTCCACTTT. Translated: CASSVEWTVNSPLHF.